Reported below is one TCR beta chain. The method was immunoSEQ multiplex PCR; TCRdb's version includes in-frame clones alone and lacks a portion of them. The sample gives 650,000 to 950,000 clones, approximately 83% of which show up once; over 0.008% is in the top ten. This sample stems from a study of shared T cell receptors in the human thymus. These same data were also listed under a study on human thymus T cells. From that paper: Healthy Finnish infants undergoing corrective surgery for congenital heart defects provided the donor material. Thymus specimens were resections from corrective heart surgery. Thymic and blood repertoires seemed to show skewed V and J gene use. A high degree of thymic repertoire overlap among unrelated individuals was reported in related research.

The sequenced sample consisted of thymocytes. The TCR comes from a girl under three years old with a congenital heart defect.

CDR3: CASPQNGQAPGYTF. The CDR3 DNA sequence: TGTGCCAGCCCCCAGAACGGACAGGCACCGGGCTACACCTTC. This chain links TRBV6-1 with TRBJ1-2, with TRBD1 identical over 7 bases. There are 14 residues in the CDR3. After removal of 8 bases from V and 8 bases from J, the junction contained 14 bases not matched to a gene. From germline, CDR1 is MNHNS and CDR2 SASEGT.